One and the same sample provided the 30 T cell receptor beta chains below, sequenced in a study of cytomegalovirus exposure and HLA in healthy donors. The PCR contained 60 Vbeta and 13 Jbeta primers. TCRdb keeps only in-frame clones here, not all; method: immunoSEQ multiplex PCR. The sample carries about 150,000 clones, over 70% recorded once. The sample comprised PBMCs. The receptors here all came from a woman in her late teens or twenties in good health and CMV-seronegative.

J is TRBJ1-2 and V is TRBV18; no definite D call. V lost 0 bases and J 0 bases, leaving 8 bases between the germline ends. This CDR3 spans 15 amino acids. Germline V gives CDR1 KGHSH, CDR2 LQKENI. CDR3 nucleotides: TGTGCCAGCTCACCACCAAGGAGGTCTAACTATGGCTACACCTTC. Its translation is CASSPPRRSNYGYTF.

The chain is built from TRBV6-5 and TRBJ1-1; D unresolved. V lost 7 bases, J lost 1 base, and 10 bases lay in between. The germline V gene encodes CDR1 MNHEY and CDR2 SVGAGI. The CDR3 has 13 amino acids. The CDR3 loop is CASTAGQNTEAFF. The CDR3 DNA follows: TGTGCCAGCACGGCTGGGCAGAACACTGAAGCTTTCTTT.

The V and J genes are TRBV19 and TRBJ1-2; TRBD1 agrees at 9 bases. The V and J ends lost 5 bases and 4 bases, in that order; junction bases with no gene match: 8. CDR1 is LNHDA and CDR2 is SQIVND in the germline V gene (reference sequence). There are 15 residues in the CDR3. The CDR3 reads CASSAYRDRAYGYTF. The CDR3 nucleotides read TGTGCCAGTAGTGCCTACCGGGACAGGGCCTATGGCTACACCTTC.

This rearrangement joins TRBV29-1 to TRBJ2-7; the match to TRBD2 covers 11 bases. Germline CDR1 SQVTM, CDR2 ANQGSEA. CDR3 length: 14 amino acids. With V trimmed by 4 bases and J by 2 bases, 4 bases remained unmatched. CDR3 protein: CSVASGGSTYEQYF. The DNA of the CDR3 is TGCAGCGTTGCTAGCGGGGGGTCTACCTACGAGCAGTACTTC.

There are a few counts of this clone. The chain uses TRBV6-1 and TRBJ2-7, with D possibly matching TRBD2 (5 bases). The V and J ends lost 2 bases and 0 bases respectively, with 14 bases between them. Germline CDR1 reads MNHNS; CDR2 reads SASEGT. The CDR3 has 16 residues. The CDR3 DNA reads TGTGCCAGCAGTGAATCCGGGGTTGGAAGCTCCTACGAGCAGTACTTC. Encoded protein: CASSESGVGSSYEQYF.

The chain joins TRBV10-3 to TRBJ1-1, with D tentatively TRBD1 (6 bases). Deletions cut 6 bases from V and 2 bases from J, with 13 bases between. The CDR3 spans 14 residues. Germline values: CDR1 ENHRY, CDR2 SYGVKD. CDR3: CAIRTQGPNTEAFF. CDR3 nucleotide sequence: TGTGCCATCAGAACCCAGGGGCCCAACACTGAAGCTTTCTTT.

The chain recombines TRBV19 with TRBJ1-2; D unclear. This CDR3 spans 12 amino acids. The V end lost 0 bases, the J end lost 7 bases, and 6 bases lay between the germline ends. Germline V gene lookup returns CDR1 LNHDA and CDR2 SQIVND (reference sequence). The DNA for the CDR3 is TGTGCCAGTAGTATAGATCTCAGTGGCTACACCTTC. Amino acids: CASSIDLSGYTF.

This clone was seen more than once but under ten times. As DNA, the CDR3 is TGTGCCAGCAGCTTAGCGGATCAAGAGACCCAGTACTTC. Encoded protein: CASSLADQETQYF. V gene TRBV5-4 combines with J gene TRBJ2-5, with TRBD2 as a possible D gene (5 bases). This CDR3 region has 13 residues. Germline assignment: CDR1 SGHNT and CDR2 YYREEE (reference sequence). V shed 2 bases and J shed 2 bases, with 7 bases lying between them. Together with reference TRBV5-4 and TRBJ2-5, the CDR3 gives the full variable domain: ETGVTQSPTHLIKTRGQQVTLRCSSQSGHNTVSWYQQALGQGPQFIFQYYREEENGRGNFPPRFSGLQFPNYSSELNVNALELDDSALYLCASSLADQETQYFGPGTRLLVL.

This chain connects TRBV6-1 to TRBJ2-3; D is possibly TRBD2 (6 bases). The germline CDR1 and CDR2 sequences are MNHNS and SASEGT. Trimming took 5 bases from V and 2 from J, leaving 11 bases between them. CDR3 size: 14 residues. The CDR3 DNA is TGTGCCAGCAGTAACCGGGGGACCACAGATACGCAGTATTTT. Translated, it gives CASSNRGTTDTQYF.

The rearrangement joins TRBV19 to TRBJ2-7, with a possible D match to TRBD1 (6 bases). The germline CDR1 and CDR2 sequences are LNHDA and SQIVND (reference sequence). Trimming stripped 1 base from V and 7 bases from J, with 14 bases between. This CDR3 has 14 residues. CDR3 DNA: TGTGCCAGTAGTATAGCCCACAGGGCTGGGGAGCAGTACTTC. This translates into CASSIAHRAGEQYF.

The chain recombines TRBV4-1 with TRBJ2-1; 11 bases are a match to TRBD2. Germline V gene sequence: CDR1 MGHRA, CDR2 YSYEKL. The CDR3 is 16 residues long. The trim removed 1 base at V and 6 bases at J, leaving 5 bases unmatched. In nucleotides, the CDR3 is TGCGCCAGCAGCCAAGCTGGTAGCGGGGGGGCCAATGAGCAGTTCTTC. Amino acids: CASSQAGSGGANEQFF.

The chain recombines TRBV28 with TRBJ2-5; 7 positions agree with TRBD2. Germline V gene lookup returns CDR1 MDHEN and CDR2 SYDVKM. The V gene end was trimmed by 4 bases and the J gene end by 3 bases; junction bases not matched to a gene: 2. The CDR3 spans 13 residues. DNA of the CDR3: TGTGCCAGCAGTTCCCGGGGGGAAGAGACCCAGTACTTC. This gives the protein CASSSRGEETQYF.

The CDR3 DNA sequence: TGTGCCAGCAGCCCAATAGCGGGAAACTCCTACAATGAGCAGTTCTTC. Its translation is CASSPIAGNSYNEQFF. The V and J genes are TRBV11-2 and TRBJ2-1, with 8 nucleotides matching TRBD2. V was clipped by 5 bases and J by 0 bases; unmatched bases: 6. This CDR3 region has 16 residues. Looked up from germline, CDR1 is SGHAT and CDR2 is FQNNGV.

The chain joins TRBV28 to TRBJ1-2; 7 positions agree with TRBD1. The CDR3 is made up of 13 amino acids. J was trimmed by 4 bases and V by 5 bases; bases with no gene match: 4. Germline CDR1 MDHEN, CDR2 SYDVKM. CDR3 sequence reads: CASSEQGLYGYTF. The CDR3 nucleotides read TGTGCCAGCAGTGAACAGGGGCTCTATGGCTACACCTTC.

The chain joins TRBV6-6 to TRBJ2-7; D perhaps matches TRBD2 (7 bases). Trimming removed 2 bases from V and 4 bases from J, with 12 bases in between. CDR1 is MNHNY, CDR2 SVGAGI, per germline (reference sequence). There are 14 residues in the CDR3. CDR3 protein: CASSYVGGPYEQYF. CDR3 DNA sequence: TGTGCCAGCAGTTACGTCGGGGGGCCGTACGAGCAGTACTTC.

The CDR3 here is CASSVDSAKGYTF. The CDR3, as DNA: TGTGCCAGCAGCGTAGACAGTGCAAAAGGCTACACCTTC. The V gene is TRBV9, the J gene TRBJ1-2; no clear D gene. CDR3 length: 13 residues. In germline, CDR1 is SGDLS, CDR2 YYNGEE. V lost 0 bases, J lost 8 bases, and 11 bases lay in between.

Points on this clone: Other DNA sequences in this sample translate to the same CDR3. V gene TRBV18 combines with J gene TRBJ2-5; D gene uncertain. Germline lookup yields CDR1 KGHSH and CDR2 LQKENI. V lost 2 bases, J lost 5 bases, and 6 bases lay in between. The CDR3 sequence is 12 residues long. CDR3 residues: CASSPRGETQYF. The CDR3 nucleotides are TGTGCCAGCTCACCAAGAGGCGAGACCCAGTACTTC.

The J gene is TRBJ2-7, the V gene TRBV30, with TRBD1 identical over 10 bases. V dropped 1 base and J dropped 5; count of bases not matched to a gene: 11. Germline V gene lookup returns CDR1 GTSNPN and CDR2 SVGIG (reference sequence). The length of the CDR3 is 16 residues. In nucleotides, the CDR3 is TGTGCCTGGAGTGGGGAGACAGGGGGCAATTCGGACGAGCAGTACTTC. This gives the protein CAWSGETGGNSDEQYF.

This chain links TRBV6-1 with TRBJ1-1; possibly TRBD1 for D (5 bases). This CDR3 is built from 14 residues. The V gene's germline CDR1 is MNHNS and CDR2 SASEGT. The ends were cut back, 7 bases at V and 1 base at J, with 13 bases in the middle. CDR3 in amino acids: CASIRYTGNTEAFF. As DNA, the CDR3 is TGTGCCAGCATAAGGTACACAGGGAACACTGAAGCTTTCTTT.

This sequence joins TRBV15 and TRBJ2-5; 9 positions agree with TRBD1. The closer fit of TRBJ2-7 to the DNA end suggests the J call may be wrong. Germline loops: CDR1 LNHNV, CDR2 YYDKDF (reference sequence). CDR3 length: 14 residues. As DNA, the CDR3 is TGTGCCACCAGCGGGGGACAGGGTTCCTACGAGCAGTACTTC. Amino acids: CATSGGQGSYEQYF.

This clone showed up just a few times. V usage is TRBV5-4 and J usage is TRBJ1-3, with D unclear. The V gene's germline CDR1 is SGHNT and CDR2 YYREEE (reference sequence). The CDR3 loop spans 16 amino acids. V was shortened by 4 bases and J by 3 bases, with 17 bases between the two germline ends. The CDR3 sequence is CASSAPGQAGGNTIYF. The DNA of the CDR3 is TGTGCCAGCAGCGCACCGGGCCAGGCGGGTGGAAACACCATATATTTT.

This chain links TRBV27 with TRBJ2-5; D call uncertain. The DNA end is a closer match to TRBJ2-7, so the J assignment may be wrong. Germline V gene lookup returns CDR1 MNHEY and CDR2 SMNVEV (reference sequence). There are 13 residues in the CDR3. The CDR3 loop is CASQWASGYEQYF. CDR3 DNA sequence: TGTGCCAGCCAATGGGCGTCCGGCTACGAGCAGTACTTC.

The genes are TRBV7-9 and TRBJ1-4; weak D call: TRBD1 (6 bases). Germline values: CDR1 SEHNR, CDR2 FQNEAQ (reference sequence). This CDR3 is built from 16 residues. Deletions cut 1 base from V and 7 bases from J, with 16 bases between. The CDR3 here is CASSLGQGSNREKLFF. CDR3 nucleotides: TGTGCCAGCAGCTTAGGTCAGGGGAGTAATCGTGAAAAACTGTTTTTT.

This clone was counted between two and nine times. This sequence joins TRBV9 and TRBJ2-2, with 10 bases aligning to TRBD2. The CDR3 has 16 amino acids. Trimming at V came to 4 bases and at J to 6 bases, leaving 9 bases not matched to a gene. The germline gives CDR1 SGDLS, CDR2 YYNGEE. The CDR3 sequence is CASSLRALAGPGELFF. In DNA, the CDR3 is TGTGCCAGCAGCCTGAGAGCACTAGCGGGGCCCGGGGAGCTGTTTTTT.

This clone appeared a few times. The gene calls are TRBV25-1 and TRBJ2-1; D may be TRBD2 (5 bases). The CDR3 runs to 12 residues. In germline, CDR1 is MGHDK, CDR2 SYGVNS. Trimming shortened V by 8 bases and J by 10 bases, and 15 bases separated the two germline ends. This CDR3 is CASALGTGEQFF. DNA for the CDR3: TGTGCCAGCGCCCTAGGCACGGGAGAGCAGTTCTTC. The variable domain in full, completed from reference TRBV25-1 and TRBJ2-1, reads EADIYQTPRYLVIGTGKKITLECSQTMGHDKMYWYQQDPGMELHLIHYSYGVNSTEKGDLSSESTVSRIRTEHFPLTLESARPSHTSQYLCASALGTGEQFFGPGTRLTVL.

The rearrangement joins TRBV7-9 to TRBJ2-5, with 10 bases fitting TRBD1. The trim removed 5 bases at V and 0 bases at J, leaving 0 bases unmatched. The CDR3 spans 14 residues. The germline gives CDR1 SEHNR, CDR2 FQNEAQ (reference sequence). The CDR3, as DNA: TGTGCCAGCAGCGGGACAGGGGACCAAGAGACCCAGTACTTC. This encodes CASSGTGDQETQYF.

V usage is TRBV7-2 and J usage is TRBJ1-1; D might be TRBD1 (6 bases). V lost 5 bases and J 1 base, leaving 11 bases between the germline ends. This CDR3 region has 14 residues. CDR1 is SGHTA and CDR2 is FQGNSA in the germline V gene. Written as DNA, the CDR3 is TGTGCCAGCAGCACGGGGGGGCCGAACACTGAAGCTTTCTTT. Encoded protein: CASSTGGPNTEAFF.

V is TRBV7-3 and J is TRBJ1-1, with D maybe TRBD1 (5 bases). CDR3 length: 14 amino acids. Germline V gives CDR1 SGHTA, CDR2 FQGTGA. The V and J ends lost 1 base and 4 bases respectively, with 10 bases between them. The CDR3 DNA is TGTGCCAGCAGCTTAAAGGGCGGGGCCACTGAAGCTTTCTTT. Its protein product is CASSLKGGATEAFF.

This clone was counted between two and nine times. The chain uses TRBV7-2 and TRBJ1-1; 8 bases are shared with TRBD1. The CDR3 extends over 19 amino acids. In germline, CDR1 is SGHTA, CDR2 FQGNSA. V gave up 3 bases and J gave up 0 bases; unmatched junction bases: 15. CDR3 sequence (DNA): TGTGCCAGCAGCTTCAATGTGGTGATCCCAGGGGGCCTGAACACTGAAGCTTTCTTT. Protein product: CASSFNVVIPGGLNTEAFF.

J is TRBJ2-7 and V is TRBV19; D may be TRBD1 (5 bases). Germline-derived CDR1 and CDR2 are LNHDA and SQIVND (reference sequence). V was trimmed by 5 bases and J by 4 bases, leaving 9 bases between them. The length of the CDR3 is 12 residues. This chain's CDR3 is CASSDRSYEQYF. CDR3 coding DNA: TGTGCCAGTAGTGACAGAAGTTACGAGCAGTACTTC.